This T cell receptor (beta chain) derives from a study of cytotoxic CD8 clonotypes in ibrutinib-treated CLL. Overall study: The patient breakdown showed some eleven relapsed/refractory and under 16 treatment-naive cases, with about 18 IGHV unmutated. Partial response was seen in approximately 24 patients and complete response in 2; after median around 5.5 years, about 14 stayed remitted, roughly twelve progressed. Response samples were obtained once patients had received a median about 11 months of treatment, range 6 to 36.

Generated by immunoSEQ multiplex PCR, the TCRdb table keeps only in-frame clones and is missing some. Among more than 55,000 clones listed, 71% were seen once. Germline assignment: CDR1 LNHDA and CDR2 SQIVND (reference sequence). The CDR3 runs 14 residues. The V segment lost 6 bases and the J segment 9 bases; nucleotides outside the gene matches: 8. Library input was approximately 1.8 micrograms of DNA from cryopreserved PBMCs. The input for sequencing was PBMCs, taken after 12 months of ibrutinib treatment. The V call is TRBV19, the J call TRBJ2-1; 10 bases align to TRBD2. This receptor was obtained from a human donor with chronic lymphocytic leukemia. The CDR3 sequence is CASSITSGDFEQFF. The CDR3 nucleotides read TGTGCCAGTAGCATTACTAGCGGGGACTTTGAGCAGTTCTTC.